Listed below are T cell receptor beta chains from one sample, sequenced in a study of blood T cell repertoires in COVID-19. The repertoire was sequenced with immunoSEQ multiplex PCR; TCRdb's copy has only in-frame clones and lacks some. There are some 210,000 clones in the sample; around four fifths occur only once, and 4% to 6% lies in the top ten. Sequenced material: peripheral blood. These receptors all stem from a woman between 65 and 79 years old with active or convalescent COVID-19. Both conserved end residues are part of each CDR3. The order of the fields is clone size, D gene, J gene, V gene, CDR3 DNA, CDR3 protein. D genes are given only for firm matches. Size values are once, few and many counts, or a class for expanded clones, and some rows have none.

NA | NA | TRBJ2-3 | TRBV18 | TGTGCCAGCTCAAATGGACAGACCCGCACAGATACGCAGTATTTT | CASSNGQTRTDTQYF
NA | TRBD2 | TRBJ2-1 | TRBV9 | TGTGCCAGCAGCGTAGTTGGACTAGCGAGAGGTGAGCAGTTCTTC | CASSVVGLARGEQFF
NA | TRBD1 | TRBJ1-1 | TRBV6-2/TRBV6-3 | TGTGCCAGCAGTCCACTGGGACAGGGGGCGAATGAAGCTTTCTTT | CASSPLGQGANEAFF
NA | NA | TRBJ2-2 | TRBV10-1 | TGCGCCAGCAGTGAAGAGCGGCTAGCGAGGAACACCGGGGAGCTGTTTTTT | CASSEERLARNTGELFF
NA | NA | TRBJ1-2 | TRBV19 | TGTGCCAGTAGCCATAAACAGGGAGTTTATGGCTACACCTTC | CASSHKQGVYGYTF
NA | TRBD2 | TRBJ2-1 | TRBV3-1/TRBV3-2 | TGTGCCAGCAGCCAACTAGCGGGACGTGAGCAGTTCTTC | CASSQLAGREQFF
many | NA | TRBJ1-1 | TRBV19 | TGTGCCAGTAGTAAGTTAGGGGGTGACGCTTTCTTT | CASSKLGGDAFF
NA | TRBD1 | TRBJ1-1 | TRBV6-6 | TGTGCCAGCAGTTACGGGACAGATGAAGCTTTCTTT | CASSYGTDEAFF
NA | TRBD2 | TRBJ2-1 | TRBV30 | TGTGCCTGGCGCGCCCGTTTACTAGCGGGCTCCTACAATGAGCAGTTCTTC | CAWRARLLAGSYNEQFF
NA | TRBD1 | TRBJ1-4 | TRBV5-1 | TGCGCCAGCAGCCGAGAGGGACAGGGGATAAATGAAAAACTGTTTTTT | CASSREGQGINEKLFF
once | NA | TRBJ1-1 | TRBV5-6 | TGTGCCAGCAGCGGGTTGGGGCTGAAGAACACTGAAGCTTTCTTT | CASSGLGLKNTEAFF
NA | NA | TRBJ1-6 | TRBV9 | TGTGCCAGCAGCGTTGGAGAGGTTAATTCACCCCTCCACTTT | CASSVGEVNSPLHF
NA | TRBD2 | TRBJ2-7 | TRBV25-1 | TGTGCCAGCAGTGAATTTACTAGCGGTTCCTACGAGCAGTACTTC | CASSEFTSGSYEQYF
NA | NA | TRBJ1-2 | TRBV6-5 | TGTGCCAGCAGTTCTCCGGGGGGCTTAATCGGCTACACCTTC | CASSSPGGLIGYTF
NA | TRBD1 | TRBJ1-2 | TRBV30 | TGTGCCTGGAGTGGAGGGACAGGTCTTGATGGCTACACCTTC | CAWSGGTGLDGYTF
NA | NA | TRBJ1-2 | TRBV10-3 | TGTGCCATCAGTGAGGTGCAGGGGTATGGCTACACCTTC | CAISEVQGYGYTF
NA | TRBD1 | TRBJ1-2 | TRBV9 | TGTGCCAGCAGCCCAGGGGACAGCCCATATGGCTACACCTTC | CASSPGDSPYGYTF
once | NA | TRBJ2-7 | TRBV5-1 | TGCGCCAGCAGCCCCGGACAGAGCTACGAGCAGTACTTC | CASSPGQSYEQYF
NA | NA | TRBJ2-7 | TRBV21-1 | TGTGCCAGCAGCAAGGGATCTGACAGGGACCTGTTCTCCTACGAGCAGTACTTC | CASSKGSDRDLFSYEQYF
NA | NA | TRBJ2-2 | TRBV11-3 | TGTGCCAGCAGCTCCCAGGGACACGGGGAGCTGTTTTTT | CASSSQGHGELFF
few | NA | TRBJ2-5 | TRBV19 | TGTGCCAGTAGTATCTCCCAAGTCCTCCAGCGAGAGACCCAGTACTTC | CASSISQVLQRETQYF
NA | NA | TRBJ1-1 | TRBV28 | TGTGCCAGCAGTTTCCTTACTGAAGCTTTCTTT | CASSFLTEAFF
NA | NA | TRBJ2-1 | TRBV5-1 | TGCGCCAGCAGCCCAAACTCCAGGGCCTCCTACAATGAGCAGTTCTTC | CASSPNSRASYNEQFF
many | NA | TRBJ2-1 | TRBV5-1 | TGCGCCAGCAGCTTGAGCGGGACAAACAATGAGCAGTTCTTC | CASSLSGTNNEQFF
NA | TRBD1 | TRBJ1-5 | TRBV7-9 | TGTGCCAGCAGCAGACCGGGACAGGGACGTACTCCCTCAAGGAATCAGCCCCAGCATTTT | CASSRPGQGRTPSRNQPQHF
NA | NA | TRBJ2-1 | TRBV24-1 | TGTGCCACCAGTGACCGACTAGGAGATGAGCAGTTCTTC | CATSDRLGDEQFF
NA | NA | TRBJ2-2 | TRBV4-2 | TGTGCCAGCAGCCAAGGGAGAGGCACCGGGGAGCTGTTTTTT | CASSQGRGTGELFF
NA | TRBD1 | TRBJ2-2 | TRBV27 | TGTGCCAGCAGCACATACCCCAGGGGGTGGGACACCGGGGAGCTGTTTTTT | CASSTYPRGWDTGELFF
NA | NA | TRBJ1-5 | TRBV6-1 | TGTGCCAGCAGTGAATCAGGCCGCAATCAGCCCCAGCATTTT | CASSESGRNQPQHF